Each of the 15 T cell receptor beta chains below was sequenced from the same sample in a study of cytomegalovirus exposure and HLA in healthy donors. This PCR relied on a set of 60 Vbeta primers and 13 Jbeta primers. Profiled with immunoSEQ multiplex PCR; TCRdb holds only in-frame clones, not every one. The sample includes more than 95,000 clones, around 61% of them seen just once. Sequencing was done on a sample of PBMCs. The receptor set was obtained from a woman aged 45-60 years in good health and CMV-seronegative.

The J gene is TRBJ2-5, the V gene TRBV7-2, with no clear D. Germline loops: CDR1 SGHTA, CDR2 FQGNSA. V was cut by 5 bases and J by 4 bases, with 17 bases left in between. The CDR3 covers 15 residues. The CDR3 reads CASSQSPASGETQYF. The CDR3 bases are TGTGCCAGCAGCCAAAGCCCAGCTTCAGGAGAGACCCAGTACTTC.

The chain combines TRBV5-1 with TRBJ2-7; TRBD1 matches 9 bases. Germline trimming cut 0 bases from V and 1 base from J; bases unmatched to any gene: 5. Germline V lookup: CDR1 SGHRS, CDR2 YFSETQ. This CDR3 contains 16 residues. The chain's CDR3 is CASSLDRQGVSYEQYF. The CDR3 nucleotides read TGCGCCAGCAGCTTGGATCGACAGGGGGTTTCCTACGAGCAGTACTTC.

The rearrangement joins TRBV5-1 to TRBJ2-1, with 11 bases that match TRBD2. The CDR3 spans 14 residues. Per the germline V gene, CDR1 is SGHRS and CDR2 is YFSETQ. J lost 7 bases, V lost 4 bases, and 4 bases had no gene match. CDR3 amino acids: CASSTSSGGNEQFF. CDR3 bases: TGCGCCAGCAGCACCTCTAGCGGGGGGAATGAGCAGTTCTTC.

The V and J genes are TRBV5-1 and TRBJ2-3; 8 bases agree with TRBD1. V shed 4 bases and J 2 bases; nucleotides not matched to a gene: 9. The V gene's germline CDR1 is SGHRS and CDR2 YFSETQ. CDR3 size: 16 residues. CDR3 sequence: CASSLQGDRITDTQYF. CDR3 coding DNA: TGCGCCAGCAGCCTTCAAGGGGACAGGATCACAGATACGCAGTATTTT.

Only one count was recorded for this clone. The rearrangement joins TRBV21-1 to TRBJ2-2; no DNA check was done on the table's D call, TRBD2. TRBV21-1 is a documented pseudogene. This CDR3 has 19 amino acids. The CDR3 DNA follows: TGTGCCAGCAGCGAAGGTAGGTACCCCTGGCGGGAGTGCAGCGGGGAGCTGTTTTTT. Its translation: CASSEGRYPWRECSGELFF.

This clone has more than one count but fewer than ten. V and J are TRBV2 and TRBJ2-1; 7 positions match TRBD2. Germline trimming cut 7 bases from V and 10 bases from J; bases unmatched to any gene: 10. This CDR3 comprises 13 residues. CDR1 is SNHLY, CDR2 FYNNEI, per germline. The CDR3 bases are TGTGCCAGCACTCCCGGGTTGGGGGGGGAGCAGTTCTTC. Protein sequence: CASTPGLGGEQFF.

About this clone: One end of the junction is discordant with germline, which a read error may explain. This CDR3 is CVSRPNRETQYF. In DNA, the CDR3 is TGTGTCAGCAGGCCCAATCGGGAGACCCAGTACTTC. V and J are TRBV2 and TRBJ2-5, with D hard to call. Germline V gene lookup returns CDR1 SNHLY and CDR2 FYNNEI. The CDR3 runs 12 residues. Drawing the rest from reference TRBV2 and TRBJ2-5, the complete variable domain is EPEVTQTPSHQVTQMGQEVILRCVPISNHLYFYWYRQILGQKVEFLVSFYNNEISEKSEIFDDQFSVERPDGSNFTLKIRSTKLEDSAMYFCVSRPNRETQYFGPGTRLLVL.

The chain employs TRBV6-5 and TRBJ2-2, with TRBD1 matching over 10 bases. The CDR3 is made up of 16 amino acids. The germline gives CDR1 MNHEY, CDR2 SVGAGI. The junction had 3 bases not matched to a gene; V was cut back by 1 base and J by 4 bases. The CDR3 is CASSYLTGGFTGELFF. The DNA for the CDR3 is TGTGCCAGCAGTTACTTGACAGGGGGCTTCACCGGGGAGCTGTTTTTT.

The V and J genes are TRBV7-6 and TRBJ2-2, with TRBD2 matching 12 bases. J gave up 3 bases and V 5 bases, and 4 bases lay outside the gene matches. This CDR3 region has 16 residues. Germline CDR1 and CDR2: SGHVS and FNYEAQ. The CDR3 coding sequence is TGTGCCAGCAGCCAGACTAGCGGGGGCGACACCGGGGAGCTGTTTTTT. This gives the protein CASSQTSGGDTGELFF.

The gene calls are TRBV15 and TRBJ2-3; D is uncertain. The length of the CDR3 is 14 residues. V lost 3 bases and J lost 2, with 9 bases in between. CDR1 and CDR2 from the germline V gene are LNHNV and YYDKDF (reference sequence). In nucleotides, the CDR3 is TGTGCCACCAGCAGGCTACAGCTCACAGATACGCAGTATTTT. Translated: CATSRLQLTDTQYF.

This chain links TRBV7-6 with TRBJ1-3, with 7 positions matching TRBD1. V shed 5 bases and J 4 bases; nucleotides not matched to a gene: 5. The germline V gene has CDR1 SGHVS and CDR2 FNYEAQ. The CDR3 covers 14 residues. The CDR3 is CASSVGGLGNTIYF. CDR3 nucleotide sequence: TGTGCCAGCAGCGTAGGGGGCCTGGGAAACACCATATATTTT.

This clone has only a few counts. CDR3: CASTTGTLNTEAFF. For the CDR3, the DNA is TGTGCCAGCACAACCGGGACATTGAACACTGAAGCTTTCTTT. This chain links TRBV6-1 with TRBJ1-1; tentative D call: TRBD1 (6 bases). Between the trimmed V and J ends, which lost 7 bases and 0 bases, there was a span of 12 bases. This CDR3 contains 14 residues. Germline CDR1 MNHNS, CDR2 SASEGT.

The chain couples TRBV5-1 to TRBJ2-3; D remains ambiguous. The V end was cut by 0 bases, the J end by 2 bases, with 13 bases between. The germline gives CDR1 SGHRS, CDR2 YFSETQ. The CDR3 covers 16 residues. The CDR3 sequence: CASSLGVLLNTDTQYF. The CDR3 nucleotides are TGCGCCAGCAGCTTGGGAGTTCTCCTTAACACAGATACGCAGTATTTT.

This chain uses TRBV5-1 with TRBJ1-1; D ambiguous. Per germline, CDR1 SGHRS and CDR2 YFSETQ. The CDR3 consists of 17 residues. V was clipped by 4 bases and J by 0 bases, with 19 bases between them. The CDR3 DNA is TGCGCCAGCAGCCTAGCTTCTTACCAAGATCTGAACACTGAAGCTTTCTTT. Its translation: CASSLASYQDLNTEAFF.

The chain is built from TRBV5-1 and TRBJ2-2; D possibly corresponds to TRBD1 (5 bases). CDR1 SGHRS and CDR2 YFSETQ come from the germline V gene. The CDR3 consists of 14 residues. V lost 3 bases, J lost 1 base, and 7 bases lay in between. CDR3 bases: TGCGCCAGCAGCTATGGACAGAACACCGGGGAGCTGTTTTTT. This gives the protein CASSYGQNTGELFF.